The clone carrying this TCR beta chain was found many times. Antigen specificity is unknown. This specimen comes from a study of beta chain features in type 1 diabetes. Findings and limits, study-wide: Patients with type 1 diabetes carried fewer insertions and had more deletions at their VDJ junctions. There was a moderate but significant shortening of TCRB CDR3s in all four CD4+ subsets of Type 1 diabetes patients. TCRB repertoires of naive, central memory and Treg cells appeared more similar among patients than among healthy donors.

It was via CD45RO/CCR7/CD25/CD127/CD95/CD27 that CD4+ naive, central memory, regulatory and stem cell-like memory cells were sorted. The authors reverse transcribed all of the isolated RNA, so sequencing captured expressed TCRB transcripts. Only in-frame clones appear in the TCRdb table, and some are missing; sequencing was by immunoSEQ multiplex PCR. Of approximately 170,000 clones in the sample, about 7.8% were seen once. With 7 bases removed from V and 6 bases from J, the gap between germline ends came to 16 bases. The CDR3 consists of 15 residues. Germline lookup yields CDR1 LNHDA and CDR2 SQIVND (reference sequence).

V is TRBV19 and J is TRBJ1-6; D perhaps matches TRBD1 (5 bases). The sequencing sample was made of central memory CD4+ T cells from blood. This TCR came from a woman between 40 and 55 years old with type 1 diabetes. As DNA, the CDR3 is TGTGCCAGTAAGGGGCAGGGCGGCGGTAATTCACCCCTCCACTTT. As protein: CASKGQGGGNSPLHF.